The clone carrying this T cell receptor (beta chain) was seen at least ten times. This CDR3 contains 15 residues. Trimming at V came to 4 bases and at J to 0 bases, leaving 5 bases not matched to a gene. Looked up from germline, CDR1 is SGHNT and CDR2 is YENEEA. This specimen comes from a study of early T cells in non-severe SARS-CoV-2 infection. TCRdb passed the 5' RACE reads through MiXCR, listing each CDR3 protein once. In the table there are around 70,000 distinct CDR3 sequences, approximately 12% of which are singletons. V usage is TRBV11-3 and J usage is TRBJ1-1, with 7 bases fitting TRBD1. The receptor was isolated from an adult who was a healthcare worker with PCR-confirmed SARS-CoV-2 infection or an uninfected control (not recorded which). Material for sequencing was whole blood. CDR3 sequence: CASSSWTGMNTEAFF. CDR3 nucleotides: TGTGCCAGCAGCTCATGGACAGGAATGAACACTGAAGCTTTCTTT.